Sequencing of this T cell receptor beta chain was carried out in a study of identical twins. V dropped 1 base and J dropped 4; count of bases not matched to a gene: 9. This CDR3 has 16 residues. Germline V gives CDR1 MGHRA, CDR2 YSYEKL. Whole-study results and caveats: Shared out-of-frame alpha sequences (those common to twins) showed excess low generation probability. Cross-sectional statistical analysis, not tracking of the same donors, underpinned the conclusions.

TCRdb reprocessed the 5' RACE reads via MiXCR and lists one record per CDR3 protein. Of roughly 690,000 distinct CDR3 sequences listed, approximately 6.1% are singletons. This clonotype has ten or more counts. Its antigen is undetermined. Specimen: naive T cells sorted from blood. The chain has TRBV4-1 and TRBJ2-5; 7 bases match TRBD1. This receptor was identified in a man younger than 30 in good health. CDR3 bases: TGCGCCAGCAGCCAAGTCACTGGGACAGCACCAGAGACCCAGTACTTC. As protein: CASSQVTGTAPETQYF.